This TCR beta chain was documented in a study of T-cell memory formation after mild COVID-19. Study-wide results and limits: In pre-infection memory, a portion of responding clones appeared, which suggested that cross-reactive memory joined. There was a balanced CD4/CD8 profile in clones contracting day 15 to 85, and later expanders leaned CD4+. Chiefly within CM and EM were the contracting CD4+ clones; CD8+ ones were within EMRA. Second-wave clones that peaked on day 37 lacked confirmed SARS-CoV-2 specificity.

Germline CDR1 and CDR2: LNHDA and SQIVND (reference sequence). The CDR3 extends over 14 amino acids. The V and J ends lost 3 bases and 4 bases respectively, with 12 bases between them. A word on this clonotype: Its antigen is still unknown.

TCRdb recomputed calls from the 5' RACE reads with MiXCR, one row per CDR3 protein. Among 350,000 to 500,000 distinct CDR3 sequences listed, around 19% were seen once. The TCR comes from an adult woman who had mild COVID-19 (a few samples of this study predate the infection). Cell type and time point are not known. Sequencing was done on a sample of PBMCs or a T cell subset sorted from them (not recorded which). V usage is TRBV19 and J usage is TRBJ1-1; D gene ambiguous. The DNA of the CDR3 is TGTGCCAGTAGTATCCCGGCAGGAGGCACTGAAGCTTTCTTT. Amino acids: CASSIPAGGTEAFF.